This TCR beta chain was profiled in a study of blood T cell repertoires in COVID-19. Trimming pared 2 bases from V and 4 bases from J, leaving 6 bases between. CDR1 and CDR2 (germline): SGHTA, FQGTGA. This CDR3 has 13 residues. The repertoire was sequenced with immunoSEQ multiplex PCR; TCRdb's copy has only in-frame clones and lacks some. In the table there are 310,000 or so clones, around 86% of which are singletons. The count of this clone is one. The specimen sequenced was peripheral blood. V usage is TRBV7-3 and J usage is TRBJ2-1, with unresolved D. The receptor was derived from a woman aged 45 to 65 with acute or convalescent COVID-19. CDR3 residues: CASSLVPYNEQFF. The DNA of the CDR3 is TGTGCCAGCAGCTTAGTTCCGTACAATGAGCAGTTCTTC.